This T cell receptor (beta chain) was identified during a study of technical replicates of blood from a few donors. Produced via immunoSEQ multiplex PCR; TCRdb's table is partial and in-frame only. In the table there are some 69,000 clones, about 87% of which are singletons. The sequence derives from a human donor in good health. Some clones in this sample may be carry-over from other donors' samples. Sequencing input: PBMCs.

The CDR3 DNA is TGCAGCGTCGGCCGGACAGGGGGGACCTACGAGCAGTACTTC. Protein: CSVGRTGGTYEQYF. The genes are TRBV29-1 and TRBJ2-7, with TRBD1 matching 10 bases. This CDR3 region has 14 residues. The trim removed 6 bases at V and 2 bases at J, leaving 7 bases unmatched. The V gene's germline CDR1 is SQVTM and CDR2 ANQGSEA.